The 26 T cell receptor beta chains listed next were all sequenced from one sample in a study of identical twins. Via MiXCR, TCRdb re-called the 5' RACE reads, giving one row per CDR3 protein. The table lists approximately 590,000 distinct CDR3 sequences, over 8.5% of them singletons. These sequences were also reported in another study, on yellow fever vaccine responses in identical twins.

Sequencing was performed on PBMCs. These receptors originate from a woman aged 18-29 years in good health.

Only a few counts were recorded for this clonotype. The genes are TRBV6-2 or TRBV6-3 and TRBJ2-3; unclear D gene. V gave up 5 bases and J gave up 0 bases, with 9 bases separating them. Germline lookup yields CDR1 MNHEY and CDR2 SVGEGT. The CDR3 consists of 14 residues. The CDR3 DNA follows: TGTGCCAGCAGTGCCAGCGCGAGCACAGATACGCAGTATTTT. This encodes CASSASASTDTQYF.

The chain joins TRBV4-3 to TRBJ2-7; tentative D call: TRBD2 (7 bases). Germline V CDR1 and CDR2: LGHNA, YSLEER. The V end was cut by 1 base, the J end by 3 bases, with 16 bases between. The length of the CDR3 is 16 residues. The CDR3 sequence: CASSQGGGGGRYEQYF. As DNA, the CDR3 is TGCGCCAGCAGCCAAGGAGGGGGGGGAGGACGCTACGAGCAGTACTTC.

This chain connects TRBV5-1 to TRBJ2-7, with 16 bases fitting TRBD2. In germline, CDR1 is SGHRS, CDR2 YFSETQ. V lost 3 bases, J lost 8 bases, and 11 bases stayed unmatched. The CDR3 extends over 17 amino acids. CDR3 protein: CASSSVPGLAGGMKQYF. For the CDR3, the DNA is TGCGCCAGCAGCTCCGTCCCGGGACTAGCGGGAGGGATGAAGCAGTACTTC.

This clonotype was seen at least ten times. The V gene is TRBV12-3 or TRBV12-4, the J gene TRBJ1-6; D is uncertain. Trimming stripped 6 bases from V and 5 bases from J, with 8 bases between. The CDR3 is 13 residues long. The CDR3 DNA reads TGTGCCAGCAGAGTAGGGCATAATTCACCCCTCCACTTT. Translation: CASRVGHNSPLHF.

This clonotype was seen ten or more times. The V and J genes are TRBV20-1 and TRBJ1-1; 9 bases are shared with TRBD1. CDR1 is DFQATT and CDR2 is SNEGSKA in the germline V gene (reference sequence). The CDR3 runs 15 residues. V was pared by 0 bases and J by 5 bases, with 7 bases of the junction left unmatched. CDR3 coding DNA: TGCAGTGCTAGAGATCTGGACAGGGGTGTGACTGAAGCTTTCTTT. Its protein product is CSARDLDRGVTEAFF.

This clonotype was detected only a few times. The chain's CDR3 is CASSPGLGWISYNEQFF. CDR3 coding DNA: TGTGCCAGCTCACCGGGGTTGGGATGGATCTCCTACAATGAGCAGTTCTTC. The genes are TRBV18 and TRBJ2-1; no clear D. There are 17 residues in the CDR3. CDR1 and CDR2 from the germline V gene are KGHSH and LQKENI. Trimming removed 3 bases from V and 0 bases from J, with 15 bases in between.

In its sample, this clonotype was seen a few times. The chain is built from TRBV28 and TRBJ2-7; D gene unclear. The CDR3 spans 14 residues. Germline V gives CDR1 MDHEN, CDR2 SYDVKM. V was shortened by 7 bases and J by 0 bases, with 13 bases between the two germline ends. CDR3 protein: CASTPLAFSYEQYF. DNA for the CDR3: TGTGCCAGCACCCCCCTGGCGTTCTCCTACGAGCAGTACTTC.

This clonotype was counted at least ten times. The rearrangement links TRBV11-2 to TRBJ2-3; D possibly corresponds to TRBD1 (5 bases). Germline V gene lookup returns CDR1 SGHAT and CDR2 FQNNGV. The CDR3 loop spans 17 amino acids. The V end lost 1 base, the J end lost 0 bases, and 14 bases lay between the germline ends. The CDR3 nucleotides are TGTGCCAGCAGCTTAGGTCTCTGGGGCCGAAGCACAGATACGCAGTATTTT. Translating it yields CASSLGLWGRSTDTQYF.

This chain joins TRBV24-1 and TRBJ2-1, with D possibly being TRBD1 (5 bases). The CDR3 is made up of 14 amino acids. Germline V gene sequence: CDR1 KGHDR, CDR2 SFDVKD. V dropped 9 bases and J dropped 6 bases, with 17 bases sitting between them. The CDR3 sequence is CATSQQGKGNEQFF. The CDR3 DNA sequence: TGTGCCACCTCACAGCAGGGAAAGGGCAATGAGCAGTTCTTC.

The rearrangement joins TRBV4-3 to TRBJ2-5, with D unclear. Trimming pared 1 base from V and 5 bases from J, leaving 23 bases between. CDR1 LGHNA and CDR2 YSLEER come from the germline V gene. The CDR3 sequence is 18 residues long. The DNA of the CDR3 is TGCGCCAGCAGCCAAGCATGGGGAAGCTCGGGCAGGTGGGAGACCCAGTACTTC. This sequence encodes CASSQAWGSSGRWETQYF.

This clonotype came up many times. CDR3 sequence: CASSQSGQGNQETQYF. The CDR3 DNA sequence: TGTGCCAGCAGCCAATCGGGACAGGGGAACCAAGAGACCCAGTACTTC. The gene calls are TRBV3-1 and TRBJ2-5; TRBD1 agrees at 10 bases. This CDR3 has 16 amino acids. Germline V CDR1 and CDR2: LGHDT, YNNKEL (reference sequence). The junction had 3 bases not matched to a gene; V was cut back by 2 bases and J by 0 bases.

This clonotype was found a few times. The rearrangement joins TRBV7-9 to TRBJ2-7, with 11 nucleotides matching TRBD1. CDR1 is SEHNR and CDR2 is FQNEAQ in the germline V gene (reference sequence). V was clipped by 5 bases and J by 5 bases; unmatched bases: 8. The CDR3 sequence is 15 residues long. The CDR3 DNA is TGTGCCAGCAGCCCCTTGGGGACAGGGGGGGACGAGCAGTACTTC. Translation: CASSPLGTGGDEQYF.

This clonotype was observed many times. CDR3 in amino acids: CASSPMGDGYTF. The CDR3 DNA follows: TGTGCCAGCAGCCCGATGGGGGATGGCTACACCTTC. This chain uses TRBV7-2 with TRBJ1-2, with D possibly TRBD1 on 5 matching bases. The V end was cut by 5 bases, the J end by 6 bases, with 10 bases between. CDR1 SGHTA and CDR2 FQGNSA come from the germline V gene. The CDR3 is 12 amino acids. Complete variable domain (other parts from reference TRBV7-2 and TRBJ1-2): GAGVSQSPSNKVTEKGKDVELRCDPISGHTALYWYRQSLGQGLEFLIYFQGNSAPDKSGLPSDRFSAERTGGSVSTLTIQRTQQEDSAVYLCASSPMGDGYTFGSGTRLTVV.

The chain uses TRBV6-2 or TRBV6-3 and TRBJ1-5; D unclear. CDR1 MNHEY and CDR2 SVGEGT come from the germline V gene. Trimming took 2 bases from V and 0 from J, leaving 8 bases between them. This CDR3 is built from 15 residues. For the CDR3, the DNA is TGTGCCAGCAGTTACGGAGGTTATAGCAATCAGCCCCAGCATTTT. As protein: CASSYGGYSNQPQHF.

This clonotype was recorded many times. The rearrangement links TRBV10-2 to TRBJ1-1; D might be TRBD1 (6 bases). Trimming took 7 bases from V and 9 from J, leaving 18 bases between them. This CDR3 contains 13 residues. Germline V gene sequence: CDR1 WSHSY, CDR2 SAAADI. The CDR3 region is CASNQAGGTQAFF. The CDR3 bases are TGCGCCAGCAATCAGGCTGGGGGCACCCAAGCTTTCTTT.

The chain uses TRBV14 and TRBJ2-5, with D perhaps TRBD1 or TRBD2 (5 bases each). This CDR3 is 15 amino acids long. Germline V CDR1 and CDR2: SGHDN, FVKESK. Trimming took 4 bases from V and 2 from J, leaving 14 bases between them. The CDR3 loop reads CASSLLGASQETQYF. The CDR3 coding sequence is TGTGCCAGCAGCCTACTAGGGGCATCTCAAGAGACCCAGTACTTC. Filled out from reference TRBV14 and TRBJ2-5, the complete variable domain reads EAGVTQFPSHSVIEKGQTVTLRCDPISGHDNLYWYRRVMGKEIKFLLHFVKESKQDESGMPNNRFLAERTGGTYSTLKVQPAELEDSGVYFCASSLLGASQETQYFGPGTRLLVL.

The V call is TRBV4-3, the J call TRBJ2-1, with 8 bases fitting TRBD2. CDR3 length equals 17 residues. Per germline, CDR1 LGHNA and CDR2 YSLEER. Trimming took 0 bases from V and 12 from J; bases not matched to a gene: 16. The CDR3, as DNA: TGCGCCAGCAGCCAAGATTGGACTAGCACTTATACAATGACGCAGTTCTTC. Encoded protein: CASSQDWTSTYTMTQFF.

The chain recombines TRBV11-2 with TRBJ2-2; 15 bases fit TRBD2. Per germline, CDR1 SGHAT and CDR2 FQNNGV. The CDR3 totals 19 residues. V lost 4 bases and J lost 5; bases outside the gene matches: 11. The CDR3 here is CASSSFRTSGRAGTGELFF. The CDR3 DNA reads TGTGCCAGCAGCTCCTTTAGGACTAGCGGGAGGGCCGGGACCGGGGAGCTGTTTTTT.

This clonotype was observed many times. A junction boundary mismatches the germline segment, possibly from a read error. The chain couples TRBV4-1 to TRBJ2-7, with D possibly matching TRBD2 (5 bases). Germline V CDR1 and CDR2: MGHRA, YSYEKL. This CDR3 contains 14 residues. In DNA form, the CDR3 reads TGTGCCAGCAGCCAAGTTCGGGGATCCTACGAGCAGTACTTC. This gives the protein CASSQVRGSYEQYF.

This chain uses TRBV12-5 with TRBJ2-5, with D possibly matching TRBD1 (5 bases). V was trimmed by 1 base and J by 2 bases, leaving 11 bases between them. Germline V gene data show CDR1 as LGHNT and CDR2 as FRNRAP. The CDR3 totals 15 residues. The CDR3 bases are TGTGCTAGTGGTTTGGGACTGACAGCTCAAGAGACCCAGTACTTC. It encodes CASGLGLTAQETQYF.

This clonotype showed up just a few times. This chain joins TRBV5-1 and TRBJ2-7; D unresolved. The CDR3 loop spans 14 amino acids. Between the trimmed V and J ends, which lost 1 base and 2 bases, there was a span of 10 bases. Germline-derived CDR1 and CDR2 are SGHRS and YFSETQ. In DNA form, the CDR3 reads TGCGCCAGCAGCTTGTGGACGAAGCCCTACGAGCAGTACTTC. It encodes CASSLWTKPYEQYF. Using reference TRBV5-1 and TRBJ2-7 for the parts outside the CDR3, the full variable domain is KAGVTQTPRYLIKTRGQQVTLSCSPISGHRSVSWYQQTPGQGLQFLFEYFSETQRNKGNFPGRFSGRQFSNSRSEMNVSTLELGDSALYLCASSLWTKPYEQYFGPGTRLTVT.

Many counts were recorded for this clonotype. CDR3 bases: TGCAGCGTCACAGCATTACTGAACACCGGGGAGCTGTTTTTT. Amino acids: CSVTALLNTGELFF. The chain uses TRBV29-1 and TRBJ2-2; D unclear. Trimming removed 6 bases from V and 1 base from J, with 12 bases in between. The V gene's germline CDR1 is SQVTM and CDR2 ANQGSEA. The length of the CDR3 is 14 residues.

This clonotype was seen a few times. This chain links TRBV20-1 with TRBJ2-3; weak D call: TRBD2 (6 bases). V lost 5 bases to trimming and J lost 10 bases, with 19 bases between them. CDR3 length: 13 amino acids. Germline V gene sequence: CDR1 DFQATT, CDR2 SNEGSKA (reference sequence). DNA for the CDR3: TGCAGTGCTGAACGGATAGGAGGGGTGGCGCAGTATTTT. It is translated as CSAERIGGVAQYF.

This clonotype has at least ten counts. The chain recombines TRBV2 with TRBJ2-1; 9 nucleotides agree with TRBD2. V gave up 5 bases and J gave up 9 bases; unmatched junction bases: 8. CDR1 is SNHLY, CDR2 FYNNEI, per germline. This CDR3 is built from 14 residues. In DNA, the CDR3 is TGTGCCAGCAGTACGGGACTAGCAGGATTTGAGCAGTTCTTC. It translates to CASSTGLAGFEQFF.

This chain joins TRBV7-9 and TRBJ2-1; D remains ambiguous. CDR3 length equals 16 residues. Germline V lookup: CDR1 SEHNR, CDR2 FQNEAQ (reference sequence). V was trimmed by 4 bases and J by 4 bases, leaving 17 bases between them. The CDR3, as DNA: TGTGCCAGCAGCTCCCCGGGTCCCCAAAAATACAATGAGCAGTTCTTC. Protein: CASSSPGPQKYNEQFF.

This clonotype was picked up a small number of times. The chain carries TRBV6-2 or TRBV6-3 and TRBJ2-7, with D unresolved. Trimming shortened V by 3 bases and J by 3 bases, and 12 bases separated the two germline ends. The CDR3 is 14 amino acids. Germline CDR1 is MNHEY and CDR2 is SVGEGT. The CDR3 sequence is CASSYIGMGYEQYF. As DNA, the CDR3 is TGTGCCAGCAGTTATATAGGGATGGGCTACGAGCAGTACTTC.